This T cell receptor (beta chain) is drawn from a study of monozygotic twins with inflammatory bowel disease. Study conclusions and caveats: Healthy co-twins exceeded IBD patients in TCRbeta diversity as measured by inverse Simpson.

Germline CDR1 and CDR2: MNHNS and SASEGT. The CDR3 has 14 amino acids. On this clonotype itself: Its antigen is unknown.

UMIs that included a 6-nucleotide sample barcode were added by template switching, which took place during cDNA synthesis. TCRdb re-called the 5' RACE reads and shows each CDR3 protein once, DNA omitted. The specimen's table records about 210,000 distinct CDR3 sequences. This chain uses TRBV6-1 with TRBJ2-1; TCRdb calls TRBD1, which cannot be checked without DNA. Sequenced input: blood. The sequence derives from a human donor with ulcerative colitis or Crohn's disease, or a healthy co-twin of an affected twin (not recorded which). This CDR3 reads CASNRGTGGTEQFF.